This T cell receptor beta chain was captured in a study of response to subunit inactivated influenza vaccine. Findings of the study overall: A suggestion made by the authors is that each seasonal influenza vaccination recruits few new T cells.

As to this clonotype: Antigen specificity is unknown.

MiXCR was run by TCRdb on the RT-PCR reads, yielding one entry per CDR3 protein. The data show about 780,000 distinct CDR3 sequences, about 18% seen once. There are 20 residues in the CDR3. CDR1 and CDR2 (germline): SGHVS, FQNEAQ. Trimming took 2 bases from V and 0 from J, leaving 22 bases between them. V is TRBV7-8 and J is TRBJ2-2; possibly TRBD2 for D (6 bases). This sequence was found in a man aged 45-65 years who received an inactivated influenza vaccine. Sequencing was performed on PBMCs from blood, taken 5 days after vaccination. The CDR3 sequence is CASSLSRERYQATNTGELFF. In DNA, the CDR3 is TGTGCCAGCAGCTTATCCCGGGAGCGGTATCAGGCAACGAACACCGGGGAGCTGTTTTTT.